The rows below give T cell receptor beta chains drawn from one sample of a study of T-cell reconstitution after alpha-beta-depleted transplantation in children. TCRdb fed the PCR reads into MiXCR, producing one record per CDR3 protein. The sample yields roughly 400,000 distinct CDR3 sequences, 43% seen once. The sequences come from PBMCs, collected before TCRalphabeta/CD19-depleted stem cell transplant. Receptors originate from a girl aged 2 to 9 with aplastic anemia, due to receive a stem cell transplant. Both conserved end residues are part of each CDR3. Each record gives: J gene, clone size, V gene, D gene, CDR3 protein, CDR3 DNA. D genes are given only for firm matches. Expanded clones are given a class, and other clones once, few, many or no size at all.

J gene: TRBJ2-3; clone size: .; V gene: TRBV20-1; D gene: .; CDR3 protein: CSARDGQSSTDTQYF; CDR3 DNA: TGCAGTGCTAGAGATGGTCAGTCTAGCACAGATACGCAGTATTTT
J gene: TRBJ2-1; clone size: .; V gene: TRBV29-1; D gene: .; CDR3 protein: CSVENAYNEQFF; CDR3 DNA: TGCAGCGTTGAAAACGCATACAATGAGCAGTTCTTC
J gene: TRBJ2-6; clone size: .; V gene: TRBV7-9; D gene: TRBD2; CDR3 protein: CASSSLAGGSGANVLTF; CDR3 DNA: TGTGCCAGCAGCTCGCTAGCGGGAGGCTCTGGGGCCAACGTCCTGACTTTC
J gene: TRBJ2-1; clone size: few; V gene: TRBV5-6; D gene: TRBD1; CDR3 protein: CASSPQILTGEITNYNEQFF; CDR3 DNA: TGTGCCAGCAGCCCACAGATTCTGACAGGGGAGATAACTAACTACAATGAGCAGTTCTTC
J gene: TRBJ2-3; clone size: .; V gene: TRBV12-3/TRBV12-4; D gene: .; CDR3 protein: CASCLYRGTDTQYF; CDR3 DNA: TGTGCCAGCTGCCTCTACAGGGGCACAGATACGCAGTATTTT
J gene: TRBJ2-7; clone size: many; V gene: TRBV28; D gene: .; CDR3 protein: CASSLLRAYEQYF; CDR3 DNA: TGTGCCAGCAGTTTACTGCGGGCCTACGAGCAGTACTTC
J gene: TRBJ2-1; clone size: .; V gene: TRBV4-2; D gene: .; CDR3 protein: CASSQEGSGREQFF; CDR3 DNA: TGTGCCAGCAGCCAAGAGGGATCAGGACGCGAGCAGTTCTTC
J gene: TRBJ2-3; clone size: once; V gene: TRBV29-1; D gene: .; CDR3 protein: CSVPQLSGEDTQYF; CDR3 DNA: TGCAGCGTTCCTCAGCTTTCTGGAGAAGATACGCAGTATTTT
J gene: TRBJ2-7; clone size: few; V gene: TRBV28; D gene: TRBD1; CDR3 protein: CASTGQGLIYEQYF; CDR3 DNA: TGTGCCAGCACGGGACAGGGGTTGATCTACGAGCAGTACTTC
J gene: TRBJ1-2; clone size: .; V gene: TRBV20-1; D gene: TRBD1; CDR3 protein: CSARERNPGQYNYGYTF; CDR3 DNA: TGCAGTGCTAGAGAGCGAAACCCGGGACAGTATAACTATGGCTACACCTTC
J gene: TRBJ2-5; clone size: many; V gene: TRBV28; D gene: .; CDR3 protein: CASSFQGVETQYF; CDR3 DNA: TGTGCCAGCAGTTTTCAGGGAGTGGAGACCCAGTACTTC
J gene: TRBJ1-1; clone size: .; V gene: TRBV6-2/TRBV6-3; D gene: .; CDR3 protein: CASRGTGSTEAFF; CDR3 DNA: TGTGCCAGCAGAGGAACAGGGAGCACTGAAGCTTTCTTT
J gene: TRBJ1-5; clone size: few; V gene: TRBV9; D gene: TRBD1; CDR3 protein: CASRQGRLWQPQHF; CDR3 DNA: TGTGCCAGCAGACAGGGGAGGTTGTGGCAGCCCCAGCATTTT
J gene: TRBJ2-4; clone size: .; V gene: TRBV6-5; D gene: .; CDR3 protein: CASSYVTGAKNIQYF; CDR3 DNA: TGTGCCAGCAGTTACGTTACGGGGGCCAAAAACATTCAGTACTTC
J gene: TRBJ2-1; clone size: .; V gene: TRBV20-1; D gene: TRBD2; CDR3 protein: CSARPAGERNEQFF; CDR3 DNA: TGCAGTGCTAGGCCAGCGGGGGAGCGGAATGAGCAGTTCTTC
J gene: TRBJ2-3; clone size: few; V gene: TRBV9; D gene: .; CDR3 protein: CASSVNNWPGGTDTHYF; CDR3 DNA: TGTGCCAGCAGCGTGAACAATTGGCCTGGGGGCACAGATACGCACTATTTT
J gene: TRBJ2-5; clone size: .; V gene: TRBV6-1; D gene: .; CDR3 protein: CASSRRRGQETQYF; CDR3 DNA: TGTGCCAGCAGCCGTCGAAGGGGACAAGAGACCCAGTACTTC
J gene: TRBJ2-1; clone size: .; V gene: TRBV20-1; D gene: .; CDR3 protein: CSARGDRNPNEQFF; CDR3 DNA: TGCAGTGCTAGAGGGGACCGAAACCCCAATGAGCAGTTCTTC
J gene: TRBJ2-3; clone size: many; V gene: TRBV12-3/TRBV12-4; D gene: TRBD1; CDR3 protein: CASRPDRARSTQYF; CDR3 DNA: TGTGCCAGCAGGCCGGACAGGGCCAGGAGTACGCAGTATTTT
J gene: TRBJ2-1; clone size: many; V gene: TRBV29-1; D gene: .; CDR3 protein: CSAGGGGHEQFF; CDR3 DNA: TGCAGCGCTGGGGGTGGGGGGCATGAGCAGTTCTTC
J gene: TRBJ2-4; clone size: .; V gene: TRBV12-3/TRBV12-4; D gene: TRBD1; CDR3 protein: CASSFTGQGAQNIQYF; CDR3 DNA: TGTGCCAGCAGTTTTACGGGACAGGGGGCCCAAAACATTCAGTACTTC
J gene: TRBJ1-2; clone size: .; V gene: TRBV12-3/TRBV12-4; D gene: .; CDR3 protein: CASSPTRAYGYTF; CDR3 DNA: TGTGCCAGCAGCCCGACCAGAGCCTATGGCTACACCTTC
J gene: TRBJ2-6; clone size: .; V gene: TRBV28; D gene: .; CDR3 protein: CASSFGGVVSGANVLTF; CDR3 DNA: TGTGCCAGCAGTTTCGGGGGAGTCGTTTCTGGGGCCAACGTCCTGACTTTC
J gene: TRBJ1-6; clone size: .; V gene: TRBV28; D gene: .; CDR3 protein: CASSRTTEGIYNSPLHF; CDR3 DNA: TGTGCCAGCAGCCGGACGACTGAAGGAATCTATAATTCACCCCTCCACTTT
J gene: TRBJ2-4; clone size: few; V gene: TRBV29-1; D gene: .; CDR3 protein: CSVELLGKNIQYF; CDR3 DNA: TGCAGCGTTGAACTGTTGGGCAAAAACATTCAGTACTTC
J gene: TRBJ2-6; clone size: once; V gene: TRBV7-9; D gene: .; CDR3 protein: CASSPHSSGANVLTF; CDR3 DNA: TGTGCCAGCAGCCCACACAGCTCTGGGGCCAACGTCCTGACTTTC
J gene: TRBJ1-1; clone size: once; V gene: TRBV20-1; D gene: .; CDR3 protein: CSVGRELEAFF; CDR3 DNA: TGCAGTGTAGGACGAGAACTTGAAGCTTTCTTT
J gene: TRBJ2-3; clone size: .; V gene: TRBV29-1; D gene: TRBD2; CDR3 protein: CSVVAGGADTQYF; CDR3 DNA: TGCAGCGTGGTTGCGGGAGGGGCAGATACGCAGTATTTT
J gene: TRBJ1-5; clone size: .; V gene: TRBV20-1; D gene: .; CDR3 protein: CSARWSNQPQHF; CDR3 DNA: TGCAGTGCTAGGTGGAGCAATCAGCCCCAGCATTTT
J gene: TRBJ2-3; clone size: .; V gene: TRBV20-1; D gene: TRBD2; CDR3 protein: CSANAGGSDTQYF; CDR3 DNA: TGCAGTGCTAATGCGGGGGGCTCAGATACGCAGTATTTT
J gene: TRBJ2-1; clone size: .; V gene: TRBV29-1; D gene: .; CDR3 protein: CSVGLSVRNEQFF; CDR3 DNA: TGCAGCGTTGGACTCTCCGTGAGGAATGAGCAGTTCTTC
J gene: TRBJ1-1; clone size: .; V gene: TRBV20-1; D gene: .; CDR3 protein: CSASLSVGRTEAFF; CDR3 DNA: TGCAGTGCTAGTCTTTCGGTAGGACGCACTGAAGCTTTCTTT
J gene: TRBJ2-2; clone size: .; V gene: TRBV7-8; D gene: TRBD2; CDR3 protein: CASSPLAGPDTGELFF; CDR3 DNA: TGTGCCAGCAGCCCGCTAGCGGGACCCGACACCGGGGAGCTGTTTTTT
J gene: TRBJ2-2; clone size: few; V gene: TRBV12-3/TRBV12-4; D gene: TRBD2; CDR3 protein: CASSLALLAGELFF; CDR3 DNA: TGTGCCAGCAGTTTAGCCTTACTAGCGGGGGAGCTGTTTTTT
J gene: TRBJ2-3; clone size: few; V gene: TRBV28; D gene: TRBD1; CDR3 protein: CASRMTGVSTDTQYF; CDR3 DNA: TGTGCCAGCAGAATGACAGGGGTCAGCACAGATACGCAGTATTTT
J gene: TRBJ2-1; clone size: few; V gene: TRBV19; D gene: TRBD2; CDR3 protein: CASSSVAGGEWHEQFF; CDR3 DNA: TGTGCCAGTAGTTCAGTAGCGGGAGGGGAATGGCATGAGCAGTTCTTC
J gene: TRBJ2-5; clone size: few; V gene: TRBV10-3; D gene: .; CDR3 protein: CAISDGQQETQYF; CDR3 DNA: TGTGCCATCAGTGACGGACAGCAAGAGACCCAGTACTTC
J gene: TRBJ2-2; clone size: .; V gene: TRBV24-1; D gene: TRBD2; CDR3 protein: CATSVGRASGTGELFF; CDR3 DNA: TGTGCCACCAGTGTAGGGAGGGCCTCGGGCACCGGGGAGCTGTTTTTT
J gene: TRBJ2-2; clone size: many; V gene: TRBV9; D gene: .; CDR3 protein: CASSVGTGAGELFF; CDR3 DNA: TGTGCCAGCAGCGTAGGAACGGGGGCCGGGGAGCTGTTTTTT
J gene: TRBJ2-7; clone size: .; V gene: TRBV24-1; D gene: .; CDR3 protein: CATSDYGDYEQYF; CDR3 DNA: TGTGCCACCAGTGATTACGGGGACTACGAGCAGTACTTC
J gene: TRBJ1-5; clone size: .; V gene: TRBV10-3; D gene: .; CDR3 protein: CAIRGGNNQPQHF; CDR3 DNA: TGTGCCATCAGAGGGGGAAACAATCAGCCCCAGCATTTT
J gene: TRBJ2-7; clone size: .; V gene: TRBV6-5; D gene: .; CDR3 protein: CASSYDLPGYEQYF; CDR3 DNA: TGTGCCAGCAGTTACGATCTACCGGGGTATGAGCAGTACTTC
J gene: TRBJ2-3; clone size: many; V gene: TRBV20-1; D gene: .; CDR3 protein: CSARRGKDTQYF; CDR3 DNA: TGCAGTGCTCGCCGAGGGAAAGATACGCAGTATTTT
J gene: TRBJ2-3; clone size: few; V gene: TRBV5-1; D gene: TRBD1; CDR3 protein: CASSFQGASQSDTQYF; CDR3 DNA: TGCGCCAGCAGCTTCCAGGGGGCGAGTCAATCAGATACGCAGTATTTT
J gene: TRBJ2-1; clone size: .; V gene: TRBV20-1; D gene: TRBD2; CDR3 protein: CSALAGGFSYNEQFF; CDR3 DNA: TGCAGTGCCCTAGCGGGAGGGTTCTCCTACAATGAGCAGTTCTTC
J gene: TRBJ2-1; clone size: few; V gene: TRBV5-1; D gene: TRBD1; CDR3 protein: CASSPRTGGDGGSEQFF; CDR3 DNA: TGCGCCAGCAGCCCCAGGACAGGGGGCGATGGCGGGAGTGAGCAGTTCTTC
J gene: TRBJ2-3; clone size: .; V gene: TRBV18; D gene: .; CDR3 protein: CASSPPTPSGATQYF; CDR3 DNA: TGTGCCAGCTCACCACCGACGCCTAGTGGCGCTACGCAGTATTTT
J gene: TRBJ1-1; clone size: few; V gene: TRBV7-9; D gene: .; CDR3 protein: CASSLWGGGAAAPEAFF; CDR3 DNA: TGTGCCAGCAGCTTATGGGGGGGAGGAGCCGCTGCACCTGAAGCTTTCTTT
J gene: TRBJ2-2; clone size: .; V gene: TRBV5-4; D gene: TRBD2; CDR3 protein: CASSALTSGRRTGELFF; CDR3 DNA: TGTGCCAGCAGCGCCTTGACTAGCGGGAGACGCACCGGGGAGCTGTTTTTT
J gene: TRBJ2-1; clone size: once; V gene: TRBV20-1; D gene: .; CDR3 protein: CSARDEGLGVYNEQFF; CDR3 DNA: TGCAGTGCTAGAGATGAGGGCCTAGGGGTCTACAATGAGCAGTTCTTC
J gene: TRBJ2-7; clone size: .; V gene: TRBV5-6; D gene: TRBD1; CDR3 protein: CASSPGPGGSYEQYF; CDR3 DNA: TGTGCCAGCAGCCCCGGACCAGGGGGTTCCTACGAGCAGTACTTC
J gene: TRBJ1-6; clone size: few; V gene: TRBV28; D gene: .; CDR3 protein: CASSSPQGNSPLHF; CDR3 DNA: TGTGCCAGCAGTTCCCCCCAGGGGAATTCACCCCTCCACTTT
J gene: TRBJ1-3; clone size: once; V gene: TRBV28; D gene: TRBD1; CDR3 protein: CAIHTGEAGNTIYF; CDR3 DNA: TGTGCCATCCACACAGGGGAGGCTGGAAACACCATATATTTT
J gene: TRBJ2-7; clone size: few; V gene: TRBV6-1; D gene: .; CDR3 protein: CASGGPPSSYEQYF; CDR3 DNA: TGTGCCAGCGGGGGCCCTCCCAGCTCCTACGAGCAGTACTTC
J gene: TRBJ2-3; clone size: many; V gene: TRBV10-3; D gene: TRBD2; CDR3 protein: CAISESNGRSADTQYF; CDR3 DNA: TGTGCCATCAGTGAGTCGAACGGGAGGTCGGCAGATACGCAGTATTTT
J gene: TRBJ2-5; clone size: few; V gene: TRBV20-1; D gene: TRBD1; CDR3 protein: CSAILTGGRETQYF; CDR3 DNA: TGCAGTGCAATCCTGACAGGGGGCAGGGAGACCCAGTACTTC
J gene: TRBJ2-7; clone size: .; V gene: TRBV28; D gene: .; CDR3 protein: CASRISGPNYEQYF; CDR3 DNA: TGTGCCAGCAGGATTAGCGGCCCCAACTACGAGCAGTACTTC
J gene: TRBJ2-7; clone size: many; V gene: TRBV5-1; D gene: .; CDR3 protein: CASSLGGLSYEQYF; CDR3 DNA: TGTGCCAGCAGCTTAGGAGGCCTGTCCTACGAGCAGTACTTC
J gene: TRBJ2-7; clone size: .; V gene: TRBV20-1; D gene: .; CDR3 protein: CSAPPTMGEQYF; CDR3 DNA: TGCAGCGCTCCCCCGACTATGGGCGAGCAGTACTTC
J gene: TRBJ2-1; clone size: .; V gene: TRBV20-1; D gene: .; CDR3 protein: CSAPPLVRTEQFF; CDR3 DNA: TGCAGTGCTCCTCCCCTCGTGAGGACTGAGCAGTTCTTC